Listed below are T cell receptor beta chains from one sample, sequenced in a study of Tregs in tolerant kidney transplant recipients. Sequencing was performed with immunoSEQ multiplex PCR; in TCRdb, only in-frame clones are kept and a portion is missing. The profile shows tens of thousands of clones, approximately 94% of them singletons. The starting material was CD4+ T cells from blood, obtained before the transplant. The receptors were sampled from a human donor who received a combined kidney and bone marrow transplant. Each CDR3 is given with its conserved first and last residue. Each record gives: V gene, D gene, CDR3 protein. D genes are given only for firm matches.

v_call: TRBV5-1; d_call: -; cdr3_aa: CASSLRVRSYEQYF
v_call: TRBV18; d_call: TRBD2; cdr3_aa: CASSQTSSGVNEQFF
v_call: TRBV20-1; d_call: -; cdr3_aa: CSASVQETQYF
v_call: TRBV28; d_call: TRBD1; cdr3_aa: CASSPGTGFGYTF
v_call: TRBV30; d_call: -; cdr3_aa: CAWGRTAGLNTEAFF
v_call: TRBV10-3; d_call: TRBD2; cdr3_aa: CAISESSGRAGYNEQFF
v_call: TRBV13; d_call: -; cdr3_aa: CASSTIPTEAFF
v_call: TRBV6-5; d_call: -; cdr3_aa: CASSPGWTNEKLFF
v_call: TRBV7-3; d_call: -; cdr3_aa: CASSPQGMNTEAFF
v_call: TRBV4-3; d_call: TRBD2; cdr3_aa: CASSQSTSGRAYEQYF
v_call: TRBV6-4; d_call: TRBD2; cdr3_aa: CASSDSRTPLAGVADTQYF
v_call: TRBV4-3; d_call: -; cdr3_aa: CASSQDLDSRTDTQYF
v_call: TRBV23-1; d_call: -; cdr3_aa: CASSHPGFRELGTSSYEQYF
v_call: TRBV29-1; d_call: -; cdr3_aa: CSVVEQLSTDTQYF
v_call: TRBV30; d_call: TRBD1; cdr3_aa: CARETGGGLGAFF
v_call: TRBV7-2; d_call: TRBD1; cdr3_aa: CASSTYRGRGASYTF
v_call: TRBV6-4; d_call: -; cdr3_aa: CASSTGNTGELFF
v_call: TRBV4-1; d_call: TRBD2; cdr3_aa: CASSHNSGGTNEQFF
v_call: TRBV7-3; d_call: -; cdr3_aa: CASSLTGVTEAFF